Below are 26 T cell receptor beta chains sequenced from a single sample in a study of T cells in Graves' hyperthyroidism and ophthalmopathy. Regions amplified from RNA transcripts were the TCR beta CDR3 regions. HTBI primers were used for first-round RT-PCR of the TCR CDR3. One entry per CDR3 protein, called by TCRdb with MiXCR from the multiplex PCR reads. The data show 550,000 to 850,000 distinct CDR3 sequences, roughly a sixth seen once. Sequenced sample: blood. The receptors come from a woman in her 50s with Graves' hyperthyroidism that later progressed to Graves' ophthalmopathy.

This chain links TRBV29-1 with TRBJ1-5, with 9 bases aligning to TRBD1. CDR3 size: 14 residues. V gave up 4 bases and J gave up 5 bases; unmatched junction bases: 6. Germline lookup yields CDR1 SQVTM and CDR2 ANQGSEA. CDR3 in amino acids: CSVVLGQGYQPQHF. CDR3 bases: TGCAGCGTTGTATTGGGACAGGGTTATCAGCCCCAGCATTTT.

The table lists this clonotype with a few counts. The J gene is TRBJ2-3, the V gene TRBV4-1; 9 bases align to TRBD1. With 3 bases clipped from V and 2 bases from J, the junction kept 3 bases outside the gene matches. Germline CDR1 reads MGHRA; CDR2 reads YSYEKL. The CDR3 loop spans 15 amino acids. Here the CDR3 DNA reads TGCGCCAGCAGCCAGGACAGGGGTTTCACAGATACGCAGTATTTT. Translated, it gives CASSQDRGFTDTQYF.

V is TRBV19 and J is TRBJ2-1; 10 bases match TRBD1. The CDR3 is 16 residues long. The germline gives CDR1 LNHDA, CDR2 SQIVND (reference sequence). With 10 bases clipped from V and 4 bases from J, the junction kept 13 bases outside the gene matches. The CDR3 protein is CATEEAGTGDYNEQFF. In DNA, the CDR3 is TGTGCCACCGAAGAGGCCGGGACAGGGGATTACAATGAGCAGTTCTTC.

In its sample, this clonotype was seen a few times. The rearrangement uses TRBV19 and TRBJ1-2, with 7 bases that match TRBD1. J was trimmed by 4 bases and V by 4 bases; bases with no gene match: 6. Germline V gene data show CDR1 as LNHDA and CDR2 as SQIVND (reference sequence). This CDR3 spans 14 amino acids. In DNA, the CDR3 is TGTGCCAGTAGTACTTCAGGGGGTGTCTATGGCTACACCTTC. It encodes CASSTSGGVYGYTF.

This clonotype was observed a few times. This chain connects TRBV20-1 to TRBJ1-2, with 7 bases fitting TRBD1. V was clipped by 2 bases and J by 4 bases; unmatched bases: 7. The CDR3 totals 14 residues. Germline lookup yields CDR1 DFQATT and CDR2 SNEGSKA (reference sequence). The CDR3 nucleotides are TGCAGTGCTAGACGACAGGGAGTCGCCTATGGCTACACCTTC. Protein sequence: CSARRQGVAYGYTF.

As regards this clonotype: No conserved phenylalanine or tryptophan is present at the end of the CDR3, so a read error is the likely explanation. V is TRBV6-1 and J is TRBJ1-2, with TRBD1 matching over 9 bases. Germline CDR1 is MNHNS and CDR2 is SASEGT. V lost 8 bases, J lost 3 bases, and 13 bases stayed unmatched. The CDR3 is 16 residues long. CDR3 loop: CASSQGQGHRDYGYTL. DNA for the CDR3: TGTGCCAGCTCCCAGGGACAGGGACACAGGGACTATGGCTACACCCTC.

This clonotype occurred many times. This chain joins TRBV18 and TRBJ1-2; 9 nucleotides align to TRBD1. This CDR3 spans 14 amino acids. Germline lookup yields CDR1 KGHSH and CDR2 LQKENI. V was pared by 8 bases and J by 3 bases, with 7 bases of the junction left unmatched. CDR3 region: CASELDRGDYGYTF. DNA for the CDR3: TGTGCCAGCGAATTGGACAGGGGTGACTATGGCTACACCTTC.

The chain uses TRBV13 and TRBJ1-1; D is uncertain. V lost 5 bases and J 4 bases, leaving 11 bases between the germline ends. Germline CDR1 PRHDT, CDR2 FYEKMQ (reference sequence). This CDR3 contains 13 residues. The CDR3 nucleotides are TGTGCCAGCAGCCCGTACGTGGGCACTGAAGCTTTCTTT. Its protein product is CASSPYVGTEAFF. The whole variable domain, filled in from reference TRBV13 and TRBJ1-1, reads AAGVIQSPRHLIKEKRETATLKCYPIPRHDTVYWYQQGPGQDPQFLISFYEKMQSDKGSIPDRFSAQQFSDYHSELNMSSLELGDSALYFCASSPYVGTEAFFGQGTRLTVV.

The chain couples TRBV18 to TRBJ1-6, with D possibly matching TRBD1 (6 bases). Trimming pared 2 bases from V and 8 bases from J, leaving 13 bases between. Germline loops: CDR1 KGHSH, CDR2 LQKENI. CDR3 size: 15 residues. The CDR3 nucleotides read TGTGCCAGCTCACCAAATGCAGGGGCAGATTCACCCCTCCACTTT. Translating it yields CASSPNAGADSPLHF.

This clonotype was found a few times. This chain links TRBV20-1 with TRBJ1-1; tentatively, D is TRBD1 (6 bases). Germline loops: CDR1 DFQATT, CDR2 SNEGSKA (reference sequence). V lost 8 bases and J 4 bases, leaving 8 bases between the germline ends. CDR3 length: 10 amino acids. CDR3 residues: CSKGVTEAFF. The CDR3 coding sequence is TGCAGTAAGGGGGTCACTGAAGCTTTCTTT.

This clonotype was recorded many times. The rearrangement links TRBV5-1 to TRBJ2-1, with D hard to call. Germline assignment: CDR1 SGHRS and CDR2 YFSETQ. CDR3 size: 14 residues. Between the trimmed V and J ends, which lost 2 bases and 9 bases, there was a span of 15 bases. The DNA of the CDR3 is TGCGCCAGCAGCTTATTCCCTCTCTCATCTGAGCAGTTCTTC. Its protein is CASSLFPLSSEQFF.

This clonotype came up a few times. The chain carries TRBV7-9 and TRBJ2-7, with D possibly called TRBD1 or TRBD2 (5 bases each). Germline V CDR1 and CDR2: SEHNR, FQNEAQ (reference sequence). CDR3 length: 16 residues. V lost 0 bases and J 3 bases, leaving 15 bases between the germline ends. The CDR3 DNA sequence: TGTGCCAGCAGCTTAGCGTTGGGACGGAGGATCTACGAGCAGTACTTC. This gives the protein CASSLALGRRIYEQYF. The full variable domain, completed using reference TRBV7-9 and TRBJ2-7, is DTGVSQNPRHKITKRGQNVTFRCDPISEHNRLYWYRQTLGQGPEFLTYFQNEAQLEKSRLLSDRFSAERPKGSFSTLEIQRTEQGDSAMYLCASSLALGRRIYEQYFGPGTRLTVT.

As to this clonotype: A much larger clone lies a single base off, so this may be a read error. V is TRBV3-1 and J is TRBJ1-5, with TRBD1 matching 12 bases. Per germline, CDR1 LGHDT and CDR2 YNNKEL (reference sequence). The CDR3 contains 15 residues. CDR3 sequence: CASSHGTGGDQPRHF. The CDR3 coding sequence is TGTGCCAGCAGCCACGGGACAGGGGGCGATCAGCCCCGGCATTTT.

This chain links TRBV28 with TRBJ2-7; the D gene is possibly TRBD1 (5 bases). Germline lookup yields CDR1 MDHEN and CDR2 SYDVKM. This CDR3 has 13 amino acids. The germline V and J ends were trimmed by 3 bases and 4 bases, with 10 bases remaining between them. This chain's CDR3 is CASSFRTQYEQYF. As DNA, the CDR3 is TGTGCCAGCAGTTTTAGGACACAGTACGAGCAGTACTTC.

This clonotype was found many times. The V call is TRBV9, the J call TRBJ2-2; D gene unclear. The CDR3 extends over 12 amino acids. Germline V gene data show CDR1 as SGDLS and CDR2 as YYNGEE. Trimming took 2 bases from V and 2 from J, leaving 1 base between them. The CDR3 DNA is TGTGCCAGCAGCGTTAACACCGGGGAGCTGTTTTTT. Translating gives CASSVNTGELFF.

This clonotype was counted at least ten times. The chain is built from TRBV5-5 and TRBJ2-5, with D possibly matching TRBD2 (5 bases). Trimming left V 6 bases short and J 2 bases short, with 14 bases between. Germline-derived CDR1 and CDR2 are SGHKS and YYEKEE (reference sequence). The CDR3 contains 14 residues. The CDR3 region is CASTDPGTQETQYF. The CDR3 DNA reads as TGTGCCAGCACCGATCCGGGAACTCAAGAGACCCAGTACTTC.

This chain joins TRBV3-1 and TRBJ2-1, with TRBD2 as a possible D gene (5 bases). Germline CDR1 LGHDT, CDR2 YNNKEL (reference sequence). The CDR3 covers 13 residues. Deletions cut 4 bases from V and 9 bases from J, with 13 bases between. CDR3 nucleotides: TGTGCCAGCAGCCGGGGAGCGACCTTTGAGCAGTTCTTC. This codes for CASSRGATFEQFF.

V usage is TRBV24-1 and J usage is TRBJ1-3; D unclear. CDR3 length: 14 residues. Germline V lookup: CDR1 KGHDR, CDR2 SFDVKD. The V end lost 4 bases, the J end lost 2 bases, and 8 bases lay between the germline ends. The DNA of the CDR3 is TGTGCCACCAGTGAATCTTTAACTGGAAACACCATATATTTT. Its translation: CATSESLTGNTIYF.

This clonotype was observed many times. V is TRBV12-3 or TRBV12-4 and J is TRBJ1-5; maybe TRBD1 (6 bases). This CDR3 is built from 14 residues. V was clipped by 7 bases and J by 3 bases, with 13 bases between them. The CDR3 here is CASNPGQLNQPQHF. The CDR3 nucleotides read TGTGCCAGCAATCCCGGACAGCTCAATCAGCCCCAGCATTTT.

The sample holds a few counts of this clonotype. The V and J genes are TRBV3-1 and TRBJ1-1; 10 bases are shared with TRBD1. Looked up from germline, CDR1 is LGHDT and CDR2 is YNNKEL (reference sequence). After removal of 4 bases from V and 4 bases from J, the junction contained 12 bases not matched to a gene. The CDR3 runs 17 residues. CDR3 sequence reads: CASSLISGTGVGTEAFF. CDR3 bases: TGTGCCAGCAGCCTCATATCCGGGACAGGGGTGGGCACTGAAGCTTTCTTT.

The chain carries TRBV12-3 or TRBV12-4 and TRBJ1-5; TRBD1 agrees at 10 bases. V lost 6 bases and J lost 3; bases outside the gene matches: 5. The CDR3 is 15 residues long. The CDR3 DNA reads TGTGCCAGCAGCACCGGGACAGGGGTCAATCAGCCCCAGCATTTT. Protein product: CASSTGTGVNQPQHF.

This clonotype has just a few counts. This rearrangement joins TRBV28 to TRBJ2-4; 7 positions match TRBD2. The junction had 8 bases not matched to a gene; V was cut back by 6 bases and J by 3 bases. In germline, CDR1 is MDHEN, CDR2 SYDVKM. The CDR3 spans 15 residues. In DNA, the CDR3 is TGTGCCAGCAGCCCTCCGGGAGGACTCAAAAACATTCAGTACTTC. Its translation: CASSPPGGLKNIQYF.

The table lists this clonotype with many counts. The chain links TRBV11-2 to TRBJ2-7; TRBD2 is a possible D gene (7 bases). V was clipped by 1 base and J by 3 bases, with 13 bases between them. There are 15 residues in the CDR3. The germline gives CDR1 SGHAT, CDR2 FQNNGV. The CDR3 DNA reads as TGTGCCAGCAGCTTAGGGGGGGGGCCTTTCTACGAGCAGTACTTC. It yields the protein CASSLGGGPFYEQYF.

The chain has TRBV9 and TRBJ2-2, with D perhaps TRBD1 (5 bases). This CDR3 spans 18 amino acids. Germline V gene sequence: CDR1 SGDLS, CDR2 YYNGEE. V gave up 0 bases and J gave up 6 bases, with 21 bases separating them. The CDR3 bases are TGTGCCAGCAGCGTAGGCCGGCAGCAGGGCACACCGGCCGGGGAGCTGTTTTTT. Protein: CASSVGRQQGTPAGELFF.

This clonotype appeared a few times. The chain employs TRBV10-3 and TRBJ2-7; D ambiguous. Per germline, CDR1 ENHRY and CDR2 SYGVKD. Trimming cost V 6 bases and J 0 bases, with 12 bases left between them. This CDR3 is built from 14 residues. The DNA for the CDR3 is TGTGCCATCAGACCCGACCTCTCCTCCTACGAGCAGTACTTC. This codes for CAIRPDLSSYEQYF.

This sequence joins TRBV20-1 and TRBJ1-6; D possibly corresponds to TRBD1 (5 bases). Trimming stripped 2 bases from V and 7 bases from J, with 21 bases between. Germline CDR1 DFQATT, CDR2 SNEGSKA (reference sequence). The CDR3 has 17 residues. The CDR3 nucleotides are TGCAGTGCTAGATTGGGACCGACTACTTGGGGGAATTCACCCCTCCACTTT. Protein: CSARLGPTTWGNSPLHF.